This TCR beta chain is drawn from a study of T cells in Graves' hyperthyroidism and ophthalmopathy. The CDR3 regions of TCR beta were amplified from RNA transcripts. Using the HTBI primer set, a first-round RT-PCR was run on the TCR CDR3. TCRdb re-derived calls from the multiplex PCR reads in MiXCR, one entry per CDR3 protein. Of a few hundred thousand distinct CDR3 sequences in the sample, approximately 13% were seen once. This CDR3 spans 15 amino acids. Trimming took off 1 base at V and 0 bases at J, with 10 bases between the two ends. Germline loops: CDR1 SGHVS, CDR2 FQNEAQ. This clonotype was found many times.

This TCR was recovered from a woman between 18 and 30 years old with Graves' hyperthyroidism. The sequencing sample was made of blood. J is TRBJ2-7 and V is TRBV7-8; no reliable D call. DNA for the CDR3: TGTGCCAGCAGCTTAGAAGTGTCAAGCTCCTACGAGCAGTACTTC. Its protein product is CASSLEVSSSYEQYF.